The T cell receptor beta chain described here comes from a study of blood T cell repertoires in COVID-19. Overall study context: Collection of acute and convalescent COVID-19 samples took place in the United States, Italy and Spain. PBMCs, B-cell-depleted T cells, or T cells were the source of the cDNA or gDNA that made up the material.

Patients of the Seattle cohort, enrolled during active infection, were followed longitudinally. The data were produced by immunoSEQ multiplex PCR, yet TCRdb's version contains in-frame clones alone and is incomplete. This sample yields 400,000 to 450,000 clones, of which around 89% are seen a single time; 1.5% to 1.8% belongs to the top ten. The germline V and J ends were trimmed by 6 bases and 1 base, with 9 bases remaining between them. The CDR3 contains 13 residues. CDR1 is MNHEY and CDR2 is SMNVEV in the germline V gene (reference sequence). The chain employs TRBV27 and TRBJ1-1; D ambiguous. Sequencing was done on a sample of peripheral blood. The source of this sequence is a woman aged 35 to 49 with COVID-19, enrolled during active disease. CDR3 region: CASRVRANTEAFF. The DNA for the CDR3 is TGTGCCAGCAGGGTGCGGGCGAACACTGAAGCTTTCTTT.